This T cell receptor (beta chain) was documented in a study of technical replicates of blood from a few donors (dated by TCRdb to 2017 to 2019). Turning to this clone: Its antigen remains unidentified. No much larger clone is present one base from it, and per-base qualities are unavailable.

Preparation of the library involved the immunoSEQ multiplex PCR assay. TCRdb holds this immuneACCESS table with in-frame rearrangements only. Some clones are missing; in checked studies, unresolved V genes explain under half, and the rest has no known cause. The sample table shows approximately 60,000 clones, and around nine tenths are seen once. The leading ten clones occupy about 5% of the sample. Sequences SGHNT (CDR1) and YENEEA (CDR2) are obtained from the germline V gene. The CDR3 measures 13 amino acids from cysteine to phenylalanine. Just the 39-base CDR3 DNA is kept, in frame starting at base 1. V loses 5 bases of germline sequence and J loses 0 bases, and the interval between the two ends is 5 bases.

The chain was built from TRBV11-3 and TRBJ1-3, and perhaps TRBD1 as D gene, on 5 matching bases. What was sequenced was PBMCs. The clonotype comes from a human donor in good health. Some clones in this sample may be carry-over from other donors' samples. The CDR3 is CASSDSSGNTIYF. The DNA is TGTGCCAGCAGCGACAGCTCTGGAAACACCATATATTTT.